The source of this T cell receptor (beta chain) is a study of T-cell memory formation after mild COVID-19. Study in general: Largely, the TCR clusters proved donor specific. The study's findings and limits: Whereas later expanders leaned CD4+, clones contracting day 15 to 85 showed a balanced CD4/CD8 makeup. Pre-infection memory showed some responding clones, and this suggested that cross-reactive memory joined.

The CDR3 has 15 residues. Germline V gene lookup returns CDR1 MNHEY and CDR2 SVGAGI. Trimming shortened V by 2 bases and J by 4 bases, and 14 bases separated the two germline ends. After 5'RACE with constant-segment primers, TCR alpha and TCR beta cDNA libraries carrying sample barcodes and UMIs were obtained. A single record per CDR3 protein comes from TCRdb applying MiXCR to the 5' RACE reads. This table has approximately 150,000 distinct CDR3 sequences, 5.5% to 7% appearing once. This clonotype was seen a handful of times. Its antigen is still unknown. Sequencing was done on a sample of PBMCs or a T cell subset sorted from them (not recorded which). The chain employs TRBV6-5 and TRBJ1-2; no reliable D call. The source of this sequence is an adult woman who had mild COVID-19 (a few samples of this study predate the infection). Cell type and time point are not known. The CDR3 region is CASSYEWGIGYGYTF. The CDR3 bases are TGTGCCAGCAGTTACGAGTGGGGAATTGGCTATGGCTACACCTTC.